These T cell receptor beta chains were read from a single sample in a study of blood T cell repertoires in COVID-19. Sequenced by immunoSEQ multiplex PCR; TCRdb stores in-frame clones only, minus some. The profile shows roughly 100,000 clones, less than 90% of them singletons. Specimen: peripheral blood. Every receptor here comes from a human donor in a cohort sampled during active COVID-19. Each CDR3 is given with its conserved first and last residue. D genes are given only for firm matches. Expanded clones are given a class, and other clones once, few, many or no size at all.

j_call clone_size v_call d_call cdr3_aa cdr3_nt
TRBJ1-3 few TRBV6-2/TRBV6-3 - CASSYIPRPGNTIYF TGTGCCAGCAGTTACATCCCGCGGCCTGGAAACACCATATATTTT
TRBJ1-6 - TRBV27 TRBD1 CASSFPPGTGIQTLHF TGTGCCAGCAGTTTCCCCCCCGGGACAGGGATTCAAACCCTCCACTTT
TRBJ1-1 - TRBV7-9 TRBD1 CASSFPDRGGTEAFF TGTGCCAGCAGCTTCCCCGACAGGGGTGGAACTGAAGCTTTCTTT
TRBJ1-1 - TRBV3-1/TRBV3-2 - CASSQERRGTEAFF TGTGCCAGCAGCCAAGAGAGGCGGGGCACTGAAGCTTTCTTT
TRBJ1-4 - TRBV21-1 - CAGRSAIATRCHNEKLFF TGTGCCGGCAGAAGTGCAATAGCTACAAGGTGCCATAATGAAAAACTGTTTTTT
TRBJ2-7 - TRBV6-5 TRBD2 CASSPRLAGVYEQYF TGTGCCAGCAGTCCCCGACTAGCGGGAGTCTACGAGCAGTACTTC
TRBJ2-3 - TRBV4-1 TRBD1 CASSRRGTGRDTDTQYF TGCGCCAGCAGCAGACGGGGGACAGGGCGGGACACAGATACGCAGTATTTT
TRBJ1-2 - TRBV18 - CASSLSDSIGYTF TGTGCCAGCTCATTATCGGACTCTATCGGCTACACCTTC
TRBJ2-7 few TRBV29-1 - CSANYRGGEQYF TGCAGCGCTAATTACAGGGGAGGCGAGCAGTACTTC
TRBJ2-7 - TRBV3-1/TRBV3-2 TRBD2 CASSQRLAGGYEQYF TGTGCCAGCAGCCAGCGACTAGCGGGGGGCTACGAGCAGTACTTC